The TCR beta chain described here comes from a study of blood T cell repertoires in COVID-19. Study-level background: Sample material is recorded as cDNA or gDNA derived from T cells, B-cell-depleted T cells, or PBMCs.

V was pared by 5 bases and J by 5 bases, with 8 bases of the junction left unmatched. The CDR3 is 15 amino acids. CDR1 SEHNR and CDR2 FQNEAQ come from the germline V gene (reference sequence). Profiled with immunoSEQ multiplex PCR; TCRdb holds only in-frame clones, not every one. The data contain around 34,000 clones, around four fifths of them singletons. Material: peripheral blood. The rearrangement joins TRBV7-9 to TRBJ1-1, with TRBD1 matching over 10 bases. This receptor was obtained from a man aged 45 to 65 with acute or convalescent COVID-19. CDR3 amino acids: CASSPAGQGVTEAFF. In DNA, the CDR3 is TGTGCCAGCAGCCCAGCAGGACAGGGGGTTACTGAAGCTTTCTTT.